Presented here are 28 T cell receptor beta chains from one specimen sequenced in a study of spatial heterogeneity in lung cancer. The time point here: blood at routine non-recurrence follow-up after resection. Whole RNA, which was extracted from tumor, nontumor lung tissue or frozen PBMC, was sequenced without any cell sorting. TCRdb passed the 5' RACE reads through MiXCR, listing each CDR3 protein once. The sample carries roughly 120,000 distinct CDR3 sequences, 10% to 15% recorded once. Sequences were derived from PBMCs, sampled at follow-up. The receptor set was obtained from a male donor with early-stage non-small cell lung cancer.

This clonotype was observed a few times. The rearrangement joins TRBV2 to TRBJ2-5, with 9 bases fitting TRBD1. The J segment lost 4 bases and the V segment lost 4 bases, leaving 7 bases of the junction unmatched. Germline assignment: CDR1 SNHLY and CDR2 FYNNEI. This CDR3 contains 15 residues. In DNA, the CDR3 is TGTGCCAGCAGTGCTCCGGGACAGGGTGCAGAGACCCAGTACTTC. Translated, it gives CASSAPGQGAETQYF.

This chain connects TRBV27 to TRBJ2-3; D may be TRBD2 (5 bases). Trimming removed 5 bases from V and 4 bases from J, with 13 bases in between. The V gene's germline CDR1 is MNHEY and CDR2 SMNVEV (reference sequence). The CDR3 runs 14 residues. The CDR3: CASSLGMLADTQYF. The CDR3 coding sequence is TGTGCCAGCAGTCTCGGGATGTTGGCAGATACGCAGTATTTT.

This clonotype appeared many times. This chain uses TRBV24-1 with TRBJ2-3, with D unresolved. CDR3 length: 13 residues. Per the germline V gene, CDR1 is KGHDR and CDR2 is SFDVKD. V was pared by 4 bases and J by 7 bases, with 11 bases between. This chain's CDR3 is CATSDPFSYTQYF. The CDR3 DNA reads TGTGCCACCAGTGACCCCTTCTCGTATACGCAGTATTTT.

J is TRBJ1-1 and V is TRBV5-3; D remains ambiguous. TRBV5-3 is an ORF, and what it does is uncertain. This CDR3 region has 11 residues. The V end lost 1 base, the J end lost 11 bases, and 9 bases lay between the germline ends. The CDR3 sequence is CARSLTGKAFF. CDR3 sequence (DNA): TGTGCCAGAAGCTTGACGGGTAAGGCTTTCTTT.

This clonotype occurred many times. The genes are TRBV6-5 and TRBJ2-2, with 7 bases lining up with TRBD2. From germline, CDR1 is MNHEY and CDR2 SVGAGI. CDR3 length: 15 amino acids. J was trimmed by 4 bases and V by 2 bases; bases with no gene match: 4. The CDR3 loop reads CASSYGSGATGELFF. DNA of the CDR3: TGTGCCAGCAGTTACGGGAGCGGGGCCACCGGGGAGCTGTTTTTT.

A few counts support this clonotype. The chain uses TRBV20-1 and TRBJ2-7, with 7 nucleotides matching TRBD1. This CDR3 is 14 amino acids long. V trimming: 0 bases; J trimming: 7 bases; junction bases outside the gene matches: 9. Germline V gives CDR1 DFQATT, CDR2 SNEGSKA (reference sequence). CDR3 sequence: CSARDIQGRREQYF. The DNA of the CDR3 is TGCAGTGCTAGAGATATACAGGGGCGTCGGGAGCAGTACTTC.

The J gene is TRBJ2-1, the V gene TRBV7-2, with 7 bases identical to TRBD2. J lost 4 bases, V lost 4 bases, and 10 bases had no gene match. This CDR3 spans 16 amino acids. Germline assignment: CDR1 SGHTA and CDR2 FQGNSA. CDR3 nucleotides: TGTGCCAGCAGCTCCCGGAGAGCGGGGCCATACAATGAGCAGTTCTTC. It is translated as CASSSRRAGPYNEQFF.

The chain couples TRBV7-9 to TRBJ2-3; D call uncertain. Trimming removed 2 bases from V and 2 bases from J, with 2 bases in between. The CDR3 covers 12 residues. CDR1 is SEHNR, CDR2 FQNEAQ, per germline (reference sequence). The CDR3 sequence is CASSLLTDTQYF. CDR3 coding DNA: TGTGCCAGCAGCTTACTCACAGATACGCAGTATTTT.

This clonotype was seen repeatedly, ten times or more. The junction does not match germline at one end; this may be a read error. This chain uses TRBV20-1 with TRBJ2-3, with a weak D call TRBD2 (5 bases). The CDR3 spans 9 residues. Germline CDR1 and CDR2: DFQATT and SNEGSKA (reference sequence). The CDR3 bases are TGCAGTGCCCCCGGGATCAGAGTATTT. Its protein is CSAPGIRVF.

This clonotype has just a few counts. The V call is TRBV7-8, the J call TRBJ1-4, with 8 bases matching TRBD1. The CDR3 consists of 14 residues. V gave up 5 bases and J gave up 6 bases; unmatched junction bases: 5. The germline gives CDR1 SGHVS, CDR2 FQNEAQ. The chain's CDR3 is CASSRVQGDEKLFF. Here the CDR3 DNA reads TGTGCCAGCAGCCGAGTACAGGGGGATGAAAAACTGTTTTTT.

The V call is TRBV2, the J call TRBJ1-1; 8 bases fit TRBD1. The CDR3 has 12 residues. Germline CDR1 SNHLY, CDR2 FYNNEI. Trimming took 5 bases from V and 8 from J; bases not matched to a gene: 4. CDR3 bases: TGTGCCAGCAGTTTAGGACAGGGCGAAGCTTTCTTT. Translation gives CASSLGQGEAFF.

At least ten counts were recorded for this clonotype. The CDR3 DNA follows: TGTGCCAGCAAGGCCGACACTGAAGCTTTCTTT. Residues: CASKADTEAFF. J is TRBJ1-1 and V is TRBV6-6; D gene unclear. The V and J ends lost 7 bases and 3 bases respectively, with 6 bases between them. CDR1 and CDR2 from the germline V gene are MNHNY and SVGAGI (reference sequence). CDR3 length: 11 amino acids.

The J gene is TRBJ2-5, the V gene TRBV7-9, with D perhaps TRBD1 (5 bases). This CDR3 has 14 residues. The V end lost 2 bases, the J end lost 1 base, and 8 bases lay between the germline ends. Germline V CDR1 and CDR2: SEHNR, FQNEAQ (reference sequence). CDR3 loop: CASSLTQAQETQYF. As DNA, the CDR3 is TGTGCCAGCAGCTTAACACAGGCCCAAGAGACCCAGTACTTC.

This clonotype was recorded at least ten times. The gene calls are TRBV20-1 and TRBJ1-6, with 9 nucleotides matching TRBD1. V was clipped by 6 bases and J by 7 bases; unmatched bases: 7. The CDR3 spans 14 residues. Germline CDR1 reads DFQATT; CDR2 reads SNEGSKA (reference sequence). CDR3 in DNA: TGCAGTGCCAGGGGGGACAGGGACAATTCACCCCTCCACTTT. This translates into CSARGDRDNSPLHF.

The V and J genes are TRBV20-1 and TRBJ2-7; 14 bases line up with TRBD2. The CDR3 contains 15 residues. Germline V gene data show CDR1 as DFQATT and CDR2 as SNEGSKA (reference sequence). The CDR3 here is CTPGTSGGFGYEQYF. Written as DNA, the CDR3 is TGCACCCCCGGGACTAGCGGGGGATTCGGCTACGAGCAGTACTTC.

The chain employs TRBV6-6 and TRBJ1-5; 7 positions agree with TRBD1. Germline CDR1 MNHNY, CDR2 SVGAGI (reference sequence). This CDR3 spans 15 amino acids. Germline trimming cut 2 bases from V and 11 bases from J; bases unmatched to any gene: 12. CDR3 residues: CASSYARGLEVSQHF. The CDR3 DNA follows: TGTGCCAGCAGTTACGCGAGGGGGCTCGAGGTGTCCCAGCATTTT.

This clonotype was seen a handful of times. DNA for the CDR3: TGTGCCAGCAGTTACACCCCCGGAACACTGACCTACGAGCAGTACTTC. Amino acids: CASSYTPGTLTYEQYF. The chain has TRBV6-2 or TRBV6-3 and TRBJ2-7; D gene uncertain. V shed 2 bases and J shed 2 bases, with 16 bases lying between them. CDR1 is MNHEY, CDR2 SVGEGT, per germline. The CDR3 loop spans 16 amino acids.

This clonotype was recorded many times. The J gene is TRBJ2-1, the V gene TRBV4-2, with unresolved D. Germline V gene data show CDR1 as LGHNA and CDR2 as YNFKEQ. The CDR3 totals 15 residues. The V end was cut by 4 bases, the J end by 1 base, with 11 bases between. This CDR3 reads CASSPAPTSYNEQFF. The CDR3 bases are TGTGCCAGCAGCCCTGCCCCTACATCCTACAATGAGCAGTTCTTC.

This clonotype was detected a few times. V gene TRBV4-1 combines with J gene TRBJ1-5; perhaps TRBD1 as D (6 bases). The CDR3 consists of 16 residues. V was clipped by 4 bases and J by 3 bases, with 16 bases between them. Germline values: CDR1 MGHRA, CDR2 YSYEKL. CDR3: CASSLHGGRTNQPQHF. The CDR3 DNA is TGCGCCAGCAGCCTTCACGGGGGCAGGACCAATCAGCCCCAGCATTTT.

This clonotype was seen more than once but under ten times. V gene TRBV28 combines with J gene TRBJ2-2; unclear D gene. Germline CDR1 MDHEN, CDR2 SYDVKM. V was cut by 1 base and J by 7 bases, with 16 bases left in between. The CDR3 loop spans 16 amino acids. In DNA form, the CDR3 reads TGTGCCAGCAGTTTATCTCAATTATTGGGTGGCGGGGAGCTGTTTTTT. Translation: CASSLSQLLGGGELFF. Based on the CDR3 plus reference TRBV28 and TRBJ2-2, the full variable domain is DVKVTQSSRYLVKRTGEKVFLECVQDMDHENMFWYRQDPGLGLRLIYFSYDVKMKEKGDIPEGYSVSREKKERFSLILESASTNQTSMYLCASSLSQLLGGGELFFGEGSRLTVL.

This clonotype was found many times. The V gene is TRBV4-2, the J gene TRBJ1-5; no firm D call. This CDR3 region has 15 residues. V was trimmed by 0 bases and J by 7 bases, leaving 13 bases between them. In germline, CDR1 is LGHNA, CDR2 YNFKEQ. CDR3 DNA: TGTGCCAGCAGCCAAGATCTCGGGCTTGGGCAGCCCCAGCATTTT. It yields the protein CASSQDLGLGQPQHF.

This clonotype was recorded a few times. The chain is built from TRBV11-2 and TRBJ1-6; D is undetermined. Per the germline V gene, CDR1 is SGHAT and CDR2 is FQNNGV. The CDR3 is made up of 13 amino acids. V gave up 1 base and J gave up 6 bases, with 4 bases separating them. CDR3 in amino acids: CASSLGVNSPLHF. The DNA of the CDR3 is TGTGCCAGCAGCTTAGGGGTTAATTCACCCCTCCACTTT.

V gene TRBV30 combines with J gene TRBJ1-4, with unresolved D. CDR1 and CDR2 from the germline V gene are GTSNPN and SVGIG (reference sequence). V lost 3 bases, J lost 0 bases, and 14 bases lay in between. This CDR3 has 16 amino acids. CDR3 sequence reads: CAWRAGRRTTNEKLFF. CDR3 sequence (DNA): TGTGCCTGGAGAGCCGGAAGACGGACAACTAATGAAAAACTGTTTTTT.

The rearrangement joins TRBV7-8 to TRBJ2-7; 7 bases align to TRBD1. Trimming cost V 6 bases and J 2 bases; bases outside gene matches: 13. The CDR3 covers 16 residues. CDR1 is SGHVS, CDR2 FQNEAQ, per germline. In nucleotides, the CDR3 is TGTGCCAGCAGATCCTCCGGGACAGCTACCACCTACGAGCAGTACTTC. It encodes CASRSSGTATTYEQYF. Looking up the rest from reference TRBV7-8 and TRBJ2-7 gives the full variable domain: GAGVSQSPRYKVAKRGQDVALRCDPISGHVSLFWYQQALGQGPEFLTYFQNEAQLDKSGLPSDRFFAERPEGSVSTLKIQRTQQEDSAVYLCASRSSGTATTYEQYFGPGTRLTVT.

A few counts support this clonotype. This chain connects TRBV19 to TRBJ2-3, with D unresolved. The CDR3 contains 14 residues. Germline CDR1 is LNHDA and CDR2 is SQIVND (reference sequence). The V end lost 10 bases, the J end lost 2 bases, and 16 bases lay between the germline ends. The CDR3 DNA reads TGTGCCACCGGGCAGAGAGGTTTCACAGATACGCAGTATTTT. This sequence encodes CATGQRGFTDTQYF.

This rearrangement joins TRBV28 to TRBJ1-2; 7 bases are shared with TRBD1. In germline, CDR1 is MDHEN, CDR2 SYDVKM. Germline trimming cut 4 bases from V and 4 bases from J; bases unmatched to any gene: 6. The CDR3 runs 14 residues. The CDR3 DNA is TGTGCCAGCAGTTCTCCGACAGGGCTCTATGGCTACACCTTC. It translates to CASSSPTGLYGYTF.

The sample holds a few counts of this clonotype. The V call is TRBV7-3, the J call TRBJ2-3, with 9 bases fitting TRBD2. CDR3 size: 16 residues. Germline loops: CDR1 SGHTA, CDR2 FQGTGA. V lost 0 bases, J lost 0 bases, and 1 base stayed unmatched. CDR3 DNA sequence: TGTGCCAGCAGCTTAACAGCGGGGGGTAGCACAGATACGCAGTATTTT. This codes for CASSLTAGGSTDTQYF.

V usage is TRBV11-2 and J usage is TRBJ2-5; D remains ambiguous. Germline V gives CDR1 SGHAT, CDR2 FQNNGV. The CDR3 loop spans 15 amino acids. The ends were cut back, 1 base at V and 2 bases at J, with 11 bases in the middle. Written as DNA, the CDR3 is TGTGCCAGCAGCTTAGGCCCCTCCGGGCAAGAGACCCAGTACTTC. It codes for CASSLGPSGQETQYF.